The 32 T cell receptor beta chains presented below share a single source sample, sequenced in a study of PD-1 blockade in classical Hodgkin lymphoma. No patient escaped relapse after autologous stem cell transplantation, and brentuximab vedotin exposure varied. Repertoires were generated with immunoSEQ multiplex PCR, while TCRdb's copy carries only in-frame clones and drops some. The sample includes roughly 32,000 clones, roughly 80% of them seen just once. The specimen was peripheral blood mononuclear cells (PBMCs), collected at baseline. These receptors all stem from a human donor with classical Hodgkin lymphoma.

The rearrangement joins TRBV6-5 to TRBJ1-2; D is ambiguous. This CDR3 is built from 13 residues. CDR1 is MNHEY, CDR2 SVGAGI, per germline. Trimming removed 2 bases at V and 2 bases at J, with 6 bases between. The CDR3 region has the DNA TGTGCCAGCAGTTACGACAAGAACTATGGCTACACCTTC. It codes for CASSYDKNYGYTF.

V gene TRBV6-6 combines with J gene TRBJ2-7; TRBD1 might be the D (6 bases). From germline, CDR1 is MNHNY and CDR2 SVGAGI (reference sequence). With 5 bases removed from V and 4 bases from J, the gap between germline ends came to 9 bases. The CDR3 is 12 amino acids. The CDR3 spells CASSRDTYEQYF. CDR3 coding DNA: TGTGCCAGCAGTAGGGACACGTACGAGCAGTACTTC.

This clone appeared a single time. V is TRBV5-1 and J is TRBJ2-5, with 7 positions matching TRBD2. V gave up 1 base and J gave up 0 bases; unmatched junction bases: 3. Germline CDR1 reads SGHRS; CDR2 reads YFSETQ. The CDR3 extends over 15 amino acids. CDR3 DNA: TGCGCCAGCAGCTTGATGGGGGGGTACCAAGAGACCCAGTACTTC. It specifies CASSLMGGYQETQYF. Using reference TRBV5-1 and TRBJ2-5 for the parts outside the CDR3, the full variable domain is KAGVTQTPRYLIKTRGQQVTLSCSPISGHRSVSWYQQTPGQGLQFLFEYFSETQRNKGNFPGRFSGRQFSNSRSEMNVSTLELGDSALYLCASSLMGGYQETQYFGPGTRLLVL.

The rearrangement links TRBV6-5 to TRBJ1-5; unclear D gene. The CDR3 extends over 14 amino acids. Germline CDR1 and CDR2: MNHEY and SVGAGI. V lost 3 bases and J 4 bases, leaving 10 bases between the germline ends. CDR3 sequence: CASSYGSGNQPQHF. The CDR3 region has the DNA TGTGCCAGCAGTTATGGGTCAGGTAATCAGCCCCAGCATTTT.

In regard to this clone: Germline and junction disagree at one end, which may indicate a read error. The rearrangement uses TRBV4-1 and TRBJ1-1, with D possibly TRBD1 on 6 matching bases. The CDR3 runs to 16 residues. The germline V gene encodes CDR1 MGHRA and CDR2 YSYEKL. CDR3 sequence (DNA): TGCGCCAGCAGCCAAGATTGGGGGCCCCGGAACGCTGAAGCTTTCTTT. Its translation: CASSQDWGPRNAEAFF.

The V and J genes are TRBV18 and TRBJ2-3; perhaps TRBD2 as D (6 bases). V was clipped by 3 bases and J by 4 bases, with 11 bases between them. The CDR3 is made up of 14 amino acids. Germline-derived CDR1 and CDR2 are KGHSH and LQKENI. CDR3 bases: TGTGCCAGCTCACCCCTGTCGGGGGCAGATACGCAGTATTTT. This encodes CASSPLSGADTQYF.

The rearrangement joins TRBV5-1 to TRBJ1-3; tentative D call: TRBD1 (5 bases). The CDR3 is 16 residues long. V dropped 4 bases and J dropped 0 bases, with 14 bases sitting between them. CDR1 is SGHRS, CDR2 YFSETQ, per germline. In DNA, the CDR3 is TGCGCCAGCAGCCTCGGTAGTGGGACCTCTGGAAACACCATATATTTT. Amino acids: CASSLGSGTSGNTIYF.

This clone came up once. DNA for the CDR3: TGTGCCAGCTCACTATCGGGGGTCCCCTCCTACGAGCAGTACTTC. It codes for CASSLSGVPSYEQYF. The chain is built from TRBV18 and TRBJ2-7; D perhaps matches TRBD2 (6 bases). The CDR3 totals 15 residues. Germline V gene sequence: CDR1 KGHSH, CDR2 LQKENI. V was shortened by 4 bases and J by 0 bases, with 13 bases between the two germline ends.

The count of this clone is one. V gene TRBV21-1 combines with J gene TRBJ2-1; the DNA was not compared with TRBD1, the D call given in the table. TRBV21-1 is a pseudogene. CDR3 size: 14 residues. CDR3 DNA: TGTGCCAGCAGCATCCGGGACAGGGGTTGTGAGCAGTTCTTC. Translated, it gives CASSIRDRGCEQFF.

The V gene is TRBV7-9, the J gene TRBJ1-1; D is unclear. This CDR3 spans 13 amino acids. Germline CDR1 reads SEHNR; CDR2 reads FQNEAQ (reference sequence). V was pared by 5 bases and J by 3 bases, with 10 bases between. As DNA, the CDR3 is TGTGCCAGCAGCCCCCGGGCCGACACTGAAGCTTTCTTT. This codes for CASSPRADTEAFF.

This clone was observed a handful of times. The V call is TRBV10-3, the J call TRBJ1-1, with a weak D call TRBD1 (5 bases). V shed 2 bases and J shed 10 bases, with 11 bases lying between them. Germline lookup yields CDR1 ENHRY and CDR2 SYGVKD. The CDR3 is 12 residues long. In DNA form, the CDR3 reads TGTGCCATCAGTGAGGGGGCCGGGGCAGCTTTCTTT. This translates into CAISEGAGAAFF.

The chain carries TRBV5-4 and TRBJ2-3; 7 bases align to TRBD1. V trimming: 0 bases; J trimming: 6 bases; junction bases outside the gene matches: 10. CDR1 and CDR2 (germline): SGHNT, YYREEE (reference sequence). The CDR3 runs 16 residues. The CDR3 region is CASSLAVQGTGDTQYF. The CDR3, as DNA: TGTGCCAGCAGCTTGGCGGTACAGGGGACGGGTGATACGCAGTATTTT.

The genes are TRBV5-5 and TRBJ1-6; 9 positions agree with TRBD1. V gave up 3 bases and J gave up 10 bases; unmatched junction bases: 5. Germline CDR1 reads SGHKS; CDR2 reads YYEKEE (reference sequence). This CDR3 has 14 residues. CDR3 sequence reads: CASSWGQGHSPLHF. Here the CDR3 DNA reads TGTGCCAGCAGCTGGGGACAGGGTCACTCACCCCTCCACTTT. The full variable domain, completed using reference TRBV5-5 and TRBJ1-6, is DAGVTQSPTHLIKTRGQQVTLRCSPISGHKSVSWYQQVLGQGPQFIFQYYEKEERGRGNFPDRFSARQFPNYSSELNVNALLLGDSALYLCASSWGQGHSPLHFGNGTRLTVT.

V gene TRBV2 combines with J gene TRBJ2-2; either TRBD1 or TRBD2 may supply D (6 bases each). Germline V gene data show CDR1 as SNHLY and CDR2 as FYNNEI. V lost 6 bases and J lost 1, with 15 bases in between. The CDR3 is 16 amino acids. CDR3 nucleotide sequence: TGTGCCAGCAGCGAACAGGGACTCGGGAACACCGGGGAGCTGTTTTTT. Protein sequence: CASSEQGLGNTGELFF.

V usage is TRBV20-1 and J usage is TRBJ2-3; D is unclear. Germline CDR1 and CDR2: DFQATT and SNEGSKA (reference sequence). The CDR3 totals 11 residues. Trimming removed 6 bases from V and 1 base from J, with 5 bases in between. For the CDR3, the DNA is TGCAGTGCAATCGGCACAGATACGCAGTATTTT. Amino acid sequence: CSAIGTDTQYF.

The V and J genes are TRBV27 and TRBJ2-2, with 7 bases aligning to TRBD1. CDR1 is MNHEY, CDR2 SMNVEV, per germline (reference sequence). With V trimmed by 8 bases and J by 4 bases, 7 bases remained unmatched. The CDR3 runs to 14 residues. The CDR3 DNA reads TGTGCCAGCGGTAAGGCAGGGGGCACCGGGGAGCTGTTTTTT. Protein: CASGKAGGTGELFF.

The V call is TRBV28, the J call TRBJ1-1; D is ambiguous. The CDR3 totals 15 residues. Germline V gene lookup returns CDR1 MDHEN and CDR2 SYDVKM. With 2 bases removed from V and 7 bases from J, the gap between germline ends came to 17 bases. Written as DNA, the CDR3 is TGTGCCAGCAGTTTAAGTTCTACCCAACGGGGTGAAGCTTTCTTT. Translated, it gives CASSLSSTQRGEAFF.

This clone has more than one count but fewer than ten. The gene calls are TRBV9 and TRBJ2-7, with D unresolved. This CDR3 has 15 residues. V was trimmed by 4 bases and J by 4 bases, leaving 18 bases between them. Germline lookup yields CDR1 SGDLS and CDR2 YYNGEE. CDR3 nucleotide sequence: TGTGCCAGCAGCCCGGGTGTGGGTTTCTTTTACGAGCAGTACTTC. Translating gives CASSPGVGFFYEQYF.

This clone was counted a single time. The chain has TRBV7-9 and TRBJ1-1; 8 nucleotides align to TRBD1. The CDR3 extends over 16 amino acids. J was trimmed by 1 base and V by 5 bases; bases with no gene match: 9. Germline CDR1 is SEHNR and CDR2 is FQNEAQ (reference sequence). CDR3 residues: CASSETPGTGNTEAFF. The DNA for the CDR3 is TGTGCCAGCAGCGAGACACCCGGGACAGGGAACACTGAAGCTTTCTTT.

CDR3 bases: TGTGCCAGCAGTTTCCGGAGGAATCAGCCCCAGCATTTT. Its translation: CASSFRRNQPQHF. The V call is TRBV6-6, the J call TRBJ1-5, with D unclear. Trimming left V 4 bases short and J 4 bases short, with 8 bases between. Germline V gene sequence: CDR1 MNHNY, CDR2 SVGAGI (reference sequence). This CDR3 spans 13 amino acids.

The CDR3 region is CSASGGESTDTQYF. For the CDR3, the DNA is TGCAGCGCTAGCGGGGGGGAGAGCACAGATACGCAGTATTTT. The rearrangement uses TRBV29-1 and TRBJ2-3, with 12 nucleotides matching TRBD2. CDR3 length: 14 amino acids. The germline V gene has CDR1 SQVTM and CDR2 ANQGSEA. Trimming took 7 bases from V and 0 from J; bases not matched to a gene: 2.

The chain uses TRBV29-1 and TRBJ2-3; D not resolved. Deletions cut 6 bases from V and 2 bases from J, with 3 bases between. Germline V gene sequence: CDR1 SQVTM, CDR2 ANQGSEA. The length of the CDR3 is 10 residues. The CDR3 reads CSVTTDTQYF. In DNA form, the CDR3 reads TGCAGCGTGACCACAGATACGCAGTATTTT.

The gene calls are TRBV7-6 and TRBJ1-1, with 7 bases fitting TRBD1. Per germline, CDR1 SGHVS and CDR2 FNYEAQ. The J segment lost 6 bases and the V segment lost 5 bases, leaving 9 bases of the junction unmatched. CDR3 length equals 14 residues. This CDR3 is CASSQRQGEAEAFF. In DNA, the CDR3 is TGTGCCAGCAGCCAGCGACAGGGAGAAGCTGAAGCTTTCTTT.

This clone occurred a few times. This chain joins TRBV5-4 and TRBJ2-2; 7 bases are shared with TRBD2. Trimming cost V 1 base and J 3 bases; bases outside gene matches: 6. The CDR3 spans 16 residues. CDR1 SGHNT and CDR2 YYREEE come from the germline V gene (reference sequence). CDR3 in DNA: TGTGCCAGCAGCTTGTGGGCCGCGGGGGACACCGGGGAGCTGTTTTTT. This translates into CASSLWAAGDTGELFF.

This rearrangement joins TRBV5-6 to TRBJ2-3; D is unresolved. This CDR3 region has 14 residues. Germline V gene data show CDR1 as SGHDT and CDR2 as YYEEEE. Trimming removed 1 base from V and 6 bases from J, with 12 bases in between. The CDR3 DNA reads TGTGCCAGCAGCTTGCAGCTCTCTTGGGATACGCAGTATTTT. The encoded protein is CASSLQLSWDTQYF.

This clone has just a few counts. V and J are TRBV19 and TRBJ1-5, with D tentatively TRBD1 (5 bases). Germline V gene data show CDR1 as LNHDA and CDR2 as SQIVND (reference sequence). V was clipped by 11 bases and J by 7 bases, with 18 bases between them. The CDR3 sequence is 13 residues long. The CDR3: CAGSRGDGQPQHF. In nucleotides, the CDR3 is TGTGCCGGGTCCCGCGGGGACGGACAGCCCCAGCATTTT. Supplemented by reference TRBV19 and TRBJ1-5, the full variable domain reads DGGITQSPKYLFRKEGQNVTLSCEQNLNHDAMYWYRQDPGQGLRLIYYSQIVNDFQKGDIAEGYSVSREKKESFPLTVTSAQKNPTAFYLCAGSRGDGQPQHFGDGTRLSIL.

This chain links TRBV9 with TRBJ2-2; tentatively, D is TRBD1 or TRBD2 (7 bases each). The CDR3 loop spans 17 amino acids. Trimming removed 2 bases from V and 6 bases from J, with 20 bases in between. Germline loops: CDR1 SGDLS, CDR2 YYNGEE. As DNA, the CDR3 is TGTGCCAGCAGCGTGATCCCAGGGGGGGGTTTCGCCGGGGAGCTGTTTTTT. Translated, it gives CASSVIPGGGFAGELFF.

V and J are TRBV27 and TRBJ2-1; D is tentatively TRBD1 or TRBD2 (6 bases each). Trimming took 3 bases from V and 0 from J, leaving 18 bases between them. The CDR3 loop spans 18 amino acids. Germline-derived CDR1 and CDR2 are MNHEY and SMNVEV (reference sequence). The CDR3 sequence: CASSFSLLGGSSYNEQFF. The CDR3, as DNA: TGTGCCAGCAGTTTCTCCCTTTTAGGGGGGAGCTCCTACAATGAGCAGTTCTTC.

This rearrangement joins TRBV7-2 to TRBJ1-3, with D possibly TRBD1 on 5 matching bases. Per germline, CDR1 SGHTA and CDR2 FQGNSA. V lost 5 bases and J lost 0, with 14 bases in between. The CDR3 has 16 amino acids. This CDR3 reads CASSPWDLSSGNTIYF. CDR3 nucleotide sequence: TGTGCCAGCAGCCCCTGGGACCTCTCCTCTGGAAACACCATATATTTT.

This chain joins TRBV5-1 and TRBJ1-3, with 9 bases fitting TRBD1. Germline V gene sequence: CDR1 SGHRS, CDR2 YFSETQ. The CDR3 spans 16 residues. Germline trimming cut 4 bases from V and 1 base from J; bases unmatched to any gene: 6. DNA for the CDR3: TGCGCCAGCAGCGCGGGGACAGGGCGGTCTGGAAACACCATATATTTT. It codes for CASSAGTGRSGNTIYF.

The V gene is TRBV28, the J gene TRBJ2-2, with 8 bases that match TRBD1. With V trimmed by 6 bases and J by 3 bases, 3 bases remained unmatched. The CDR3 sequence is 14 residues long. The germline CDR1 and CDR2 sequences are MDHEN and SYDVKM. The CDR3 DNA follows: TGTGCCAGCAGCGGACAGGGTTACACCGGGGAGCTGTTTTTT. This gives the protein CASSGQGYTGELFF. Full variable domain (remainder filled in from reference TRBV28 and TRBJ2-2): DVKVTQSSRYLVKRTGEKVFLECVQDMDHENMFWYRQDPGLGLRLIYFSYDVKMKEKGDIPEGYSVSREKKERFSLILESASTNQTSMYLCASSGQGYTGELFFGEGSRLTVL.

V usage is TRBV2 and J usage is TRBJ1-2; no firm D call. V was pared by 7 bases and J by 6 bases, with 12 bases between. This CDR3 comprises 12 residues. Germline CDR1 reads SNHLY; CDR2 reads FYNNEI. CDR3 nucleotide sequence: TGTGCCAGCATTTCCTACGAGGATGGCTACACCTTC. Protein: CASISYEDGYTF.